The clone carrying this TCR beta chain was picked up a small number of times. The V gene lost 7 bases and the J gene lost 1 base, with 8 bases spanning the gap. Per the germline V gene, CDR1 is SQVTM and CDR2 is ANQGSEA. This CDR3 spans 12 amino acids. This sample is part of a study of beta chain features in type 1 diabetes. Expressed TCRB transcripts were sequenced, since all the RNA that had been isolated was reverse transcribed. Sequenced by immunoSEQ multiplex PCR; TCRdb stores in-frame clones only, minus some. The table records around 430,000 clones, 30% of them present only once. Each population that was sorted was more than 98% pure.

The sample comprised naive CD4+ T cells from blood. J is TRBJ2-4 and V is TRBV29-1; D is unclear. The clonotype was recovered from a man between 18 and 35 years old in good health. The chain's CDR3 is CSGTWAKNIQYF. The CDR3 DNA reads as TGCAGCGGGACCTGGGCCAAAAACATTCAGTACTTC.